What follows are 29 T cell receptor beta chains derived from one specimen sequenced in a study of blood T cells in healthy people across ages (dated by TCRdb to 2015 to 2017). The receptor library was made with 5' RACE. For sequencing, an Illumina HiSeq 2500 was employed. A second about 6 to 11 cycle PCR used a sample-barcoded 5' primer and a J-beta primer mix. TCRdb trimmed the raw reads at Q25, called clones with MiXCR and kept productive beta chains. Each entry merges the rows of one CDR3 protein and shows their most common DNA and genes. A total of hundreds of thousands of distinct CDR3 sequences appear in this sample, roughly 60% of them only once. The ten biggest clones cover 20% to 25% of the sample. Material for sequencing was blood. The receptors come from a man under 40 in good health.

This sequence joins TRBV10-3 and TRBJ1-5, with no clear D. V lost 4 bases to trimming and J lost 3 bases, with 10 bases between them. Germline V lookup: CDR1 ENHRY, CDR2 SYGVKD. The CDR3 spans 14 residues. In DNA form, the CDR3 reads TGTGCCATCAGTGGGACTGGATTCAATCAGCCCCAGCATTTT. This encodes CAISGTGFNQPQHF.

This sequence joins TRBV29-1 and TRBJ2-7; weak D call: TRBD2 (6 bases). This CDR3 spans 15 amino acids. V shed 5 bases and J shed 1 base, with 18 bases lying between them. Germline V lookup: CDR1 SQVTM, CDR2 ANQGSEA. The CDR3, as DNA: TGCAGCGTTTTTGGGCTGGGCGGGAAGTCCTACGAGCAGTACTTC. Translation gives CSVFGLGGKSYEQYF.

This clonotype has a count of ten or more. This chain uses TRBV7-9 with TRBJ1-2; D unresolved. Germline V gives CDR1 SEHNR, CDR2 FQNEAQ (reference sequence). The CDR3 is made up of 13 amino acids. V was trimmed by 3 bases and J by 4 bases, leaving 9 bases between them. Here the CDR3 DNA reads TGTGCCAGCAGCTTTTTACAGTTCTATGGCTACACCTTC. Its protein is CASSFLQFYGYTF.

The chain couples TRBV6-5 to TRBJ1-2, with a tentative D call TRBD1 (6 bases). CDR1 MNHEY and CDR2 SVGAGI come from the germline V gene. CDR3 length equals 13 residues. Deletions cut 5 bases from V and 4 bases from J, with 11 bases between. The CDR3 DNA is TGTGCCAGCAGTAAGCAGGGGAGCTATGGCTACACCTTC. Its translation: CASSKQGSYGYTF.

The chain carries TRBV29-1 and TRBJ2-1; 16 bases line up with TRBD2. Losses at the gene ends were 6 bases for V and 10 bases for J; bases not matched to a gene: 3. Germline loops: CDR1 SQVTM, CDR2 ANQGSEA. This CDR3 has 13 residues. The CDR3 loop is CSVAGLAGGEQFF. The CDR3 DNA follows: TGCAGCGTCGCGGGACTAGCGGGAGGGGAGCAGTTCTTC.

This chain uses TRBV5-1 with TRBJ2-5; 10 nucleotides agree with TRBD1. V lost 3 bases to trimming and J lost 11 bases; unmatched junction nucleotides: 10. This CDR3 has 14 amino acids. Germline V CDR1 and CDR2: SGHRS, YFSETQ. Written as DNA, the CDR3 is TGCGCCAGCAGCTCCCGACAGGGGGCGTGTGAGCAGTACTTC. Protein product: CASSSRQGACEQYF.

The gene calls are TRBV29-1 and TRBJ2-1; D might be TRBD2 (7 bases). V was trimmed by 4 bases and J by 4 bases, leaving 29 bases between them. Germline loops: CDR1 SQVTM, CDR2 ANQGSEA. The CDR3 covers 19 residues. The CDR3 protein is CSVGGGREAGRRLYNEQFF. The CDR3 DNA reads TGCAGCGTTGGAGGGGGGAGAGAAGCGGGAAGAAGGTTATACAATGAGCAGTTCTTC.

This clonotype showed up just once. This rearrangement joins TRBV20-1 to TRBJ2-4; D is undetermined. The germline V gene encodes CDR1 DFQATT and CDR2 SNEGSKA (reference sequence). With 4 bases removed from V and 0 bases from J, the gap between germline ends came to 16 bases. The length of the CDR3 is 16 residues. CDR3 in amino acids: CSAKPPGVLAKNIQYF. The CDR3 bases are TGCAGTGCTAAGCCCCCTGGGGTACTAGCCAAAAACATTCAGTACTTC.

This chain joins TRBV20-1 and TRBJ2-5, with TRBD1 identical over 7 bases. V gave up 7 bases and J gave up 3 bases; unmatched junction bases: 11. From germline, CDR1 is DFQATT and CDR2 SNEGSKA (reference sequence). This CDR3 comprises 14 residues. The CDR3 DNA follows: TGCAGTGTTCTGACAGGGACAGACAAAGAGACCCAGTACTTC. It codes for CSVLTGTDKETQYF.

In its sample, this clonotype was seen a few times. This chain joins TRBV7-6 and TRBJ2-3; TRBD2 aligns across 13 bases. CDR1 and CDR2 from the germline V gene are SGHVS and FNYEAQ. The J segment lost 5 bases and the V segment lost 5 bases, leaving 10 bases of the junction unmatched. This CDR3 is 17 amino acids long. Written as DNA, the CDR3 is TGTGCCAGCAGCGTCACCCGACTAGCGGGAGGTTTAGATACGCAGTATTTT. Amino acid sequence: CASSVTRLAGGLDTQYF.

The rearrangement joins TRBV12-3 or TRBV12-4 to TRBJ2-5; 8 bases are a match to TRBD2. CDR3 length: 17 residues. V lost 5 bases to trimming and J lost 11 bases; unmatched junction nucleotides: 22. The CDR3 nucleotides read TGTGCCAGCAGTCCCCGCTCCGGACTAGCACTATACAATGAGCAGTACTTC. The encoded protein is CASSPRSGLALYNEQYF.

This clonotype was detected a few times. The genes are TRBV7-2 and TRBJ1-2; D possibly corresponds to TRBD1 (5 bases). Germline V gene lookup returns CDR1 SGHTA and CDR2 FQGNSA. CDR3 length: 16 residues. V shed 0 bases and J shed 4 bases, with 15 bases lying between them. CDR3 DNA: TGTGCCAGCAGCTTAGCGCCAAGAGGGGTGACCTATGGCTACACCTTC. This translates into CASSLAPRGVTYGYTF.

The genes are TRBV27 and TRBJ1-1; D ambiguous. V was clipped by 4 bases and J by 0 bases, with 15 bases between them. The CDR3 covers 16 residues. CDR1 MNHEY and CDR2 SMNVEV come from the germline V gene (reference sequence). The CDR3 coding sequence is TGTGCCAGCAGTTCTGGCCAGGTACTAATGAACACTGAAGCTTTCTTT. Translation gives CASSSGQVLMNTEAFF.

In its sample, this clonotype was seen a few times. The chain is built from TRBV6-2 or TRBV6-3 and TRBJ2-3, with TRBD2 matching 11 bases. Germline CDR1 reads MNHEY; CDR2 reads SVGEGT. This CDR3 is 14 amino acids long. V lost 10 bases to trimming and J lost 2 bases; unmatched junction nucleotides: 5. The CDR3 sequence is CATKLAGATDTQYF. DNA of the CDR3: TGTGCCACTAAACTAGCGGGAGCCACAGATACGCAGTATTTT.

V usage is TRBV6-6 and J usage is TRBJ2-7, with TRBD1 matching 8 bases. V shed 7 bases, J shed 1 base, and the junction held 6 bases outside the gene matches. The CDR3 length is 14 residues. Per germline, CDR1 MNHNY and CDR2 SVGAGI (reference sequence). This CDR3 reads CASNLYRGSYEQYF. In DNA form, the CDR3 reads TGTGCCAGCAACTTATACAGGGGGTCCTACGAGCAGTACTTC.

This chain links TRBV3-1 with TRBJ2-1, with D perhaps TRBD2 (7 bases). V was cut by 1 base and J by 7 bases, with 11 bases left in between. This CDR3 comprises 14 residues. The germline V gene has CDR1 LGHDT and CDR2 YNNKEL (reference sequence). CDR3 in DNA: TGTGCCAGCAGCCAAGTGGGGGGGCCGAATGAGCAGTTCTTC. This sequence encodes CASSQVGGPNEQFF.

The rearrangement uses TRBV6-1 and TRBJ2-1; D call uncertain. The CDR3 runs to 15 residues. Deletions cut 1 base from V and 0 bases from J, with 7 bases between. In germline, CDR1 is MNHNS, CDR2 SASEGT. DNA for the CDR3: TGTGCCAGCAGTGAAGAGTTAAGCTCCTACAATGAGCAGTTCTTC. Amino acids: CASSEELSSYNEQFF.

With respect to this clonotype: A read error may produce the germline difference seen at one junction end. This rearrangement joins TRBV5-6 to TRBJ2-7; 8 bases align to TRBD1. CDR1 SGHDT and CDR2 YYEEEE come from the germline V gene. The CDR3 consists of 15 residues. The CDR3 here is CACSLFPGQEYEQYF. CDR3 sequence (DNA): TGTGCCTGCAGCCTATTTCCGGGACAGGAATACGAGCAGTACTTC.

This chain joins TRBV2 and TRBJ2-7; no reliable D call. V dropped 4 bases and J dropped 3 bases, with 4 bases sitting between them. Germline CDR1 and CDR2: SNHLY and FYNNEI. The CDR3 contains 11 residues. CDR3 sequence reads: CASSVHYEQYF. CDR3 coding DNA: TGTGCCAGCAGTGTGCACTACGAGCAGTACTTC. Full variable domain (missing parts from reference TRBV2 and TRBJ2-7): EPEVTQTPSHQVTQMGQEVILRCVPISNHLYFYWYRQILGQKVEFLVSFYNNEISEKSEIFDDQFSVERPDGSNFTLKIRSTKLEDSAMYFCASSVHYEQYFGPGTRLTVT.

The chain is built from TRBV29-1 and TRBJ2-1, with 8 nucleotides matching TRBD1. The CDR3 has 13 amino acids. The germline CDR1 and CDR2 sequences are SQVTM and ANQGSEA. Trimming took 3 bases from V and 5 from J; bases not matched to a gene: 3. The CDR3 reads CSVEDRAHNEQFF. In DNA, the CDR3 is TGCAGCGTTGAGGACAGGGCTCACAATGAGCAGTTCTTC.

This chain links TRBV29-1 with TRBJ2-7; D not resolved. This CDR3 spans 12 amino acids. Germline CDR1 SQVTM, CDR2 ANQGSEA. V was trimmed by 4 bases and J by 2 bases, leaving 9 bases between them. The CDR3 region is CSVAAVTYEQYF. The CDR3 nucleotides read TGCAGCGTTGCAGCAGTCACCTACGAGCAGTACTTC.

This chain joins TRBV20-1 and TRBJ2-7; TRBD2 agrees at 7 bases. The length of the CDR3 is 14 residues. The germline V gene encodes CDR1 DFQATT and CDR2 SNEGSKA (reference sequence). The V segment lost 0 bases and the J segment 4 bases; nucleotides outside the gene matches: 6. The CDR3 loop is CSARDPAGAYEQYF. The CDR3 DNA sequence: TGCAGTGCTAGAGATCCCGCGGGAGCGTACGAGCAGTACTTC.

This clonotype was seen just once. This chain uses TRBV6-6 with TRBJ2-7; 7 bases align to TRBD2. The V and J ends lost 5 bases and 2 bases, in that order; junction bases with no gene match: 9. CDR3 length: 15 amino acids. CDR1 and CDR2 from the germline V gene are MNHNY and SVGAGI (reference sequence). The CDR3, as DNA: TGTGCCAGCAGTCAATCTAGCGGATCTACCTACGAGCAGTACTTC. It specifies CASSQSSGSTYEQYF.

The chain couples TRBV19 to TRBJ2-5, with 13 bases fitting TRBD2. The J call could be wrong; TRBJ2-7 is a better fit for the DNA end. Germline V gene lookup returns CDR1 LNHDA and CDR2 SQIVND (reference sequence). The CDR3 has 15 amino acids. The CDR3 nucleotides read TGTGCCAGTAGTACCGGGACTAGCGGGAACCACGAGCAGTACTTC. It codes for CASSTGTSGNHEQYF.

In its sample, this clonotype was seen once. This chain connects TRBV7-2 to TRBJ2-1, with D uncertain. V lost 5 bases, J lost 5 bases, and 10 bases lay in between. Germline V gene data show CDR1 as SGHTA and CDR2 as FQGNSA. The CDR3 extends over 13 amino acids. The DNA of the CDR3 is TGTGCCAGCAGCCGAATTAGAGACAATGAGCAGTTCTTC. This codes for CASSRIRDNEQFF.

The chain has TRBV4-3 and TRBJ2-3; 12 bases align to TRBD2. The CDR3 spans 16 residues. Per germline, CDR1 LGHNA and CDR2 YSLEER. J gave up 5 bases and V 0 bases, and 3 bases lay outside the gene matches. This CDR3 is CASSQDVGLAGDTQYF. In nucleotides, the CDR3 is TGCGCCAGCAGCCAAGATGTGGGACTAGCGGGAGATACGCAGTATTTT.

The chain is built from TRBV5-1 and TRBJ2-1; 7 bases match TRBD2. The junction had 9 bases not matched to a gene; V was cut back by 4 bases and J by 5 bases. The CDR3 loop spans 15 amino acids. Germline CDR1 and CDR2: SGHRS and YFSETQ. The DNA for the CDR3 is TGCGCCAGCAGCCCGGTGCTAGCGGCCGACAATGAGCAGTTCTTC. Encoded protein: CASSPVLAADNEQFF. The variable domain in full, completed from reference TRBV5-1 and TRBJ2-1, reads KAGVTQTPRYLIKTRGQQVTLSCSPISGHRSVSWYQQTPGQGLQFLFEYFSETQRNKGNFPGRFSGRQFSNSRSEMNVSTLELGDSALYLCASSPVLAADNEQFFGPGTRLTVL.

The chain recombines TRBV19 with TRBJ2-7, with D tentatively TRBD2 (7 bases). This CDR3 comprises 14 residues. The germline V gene has CDR1 LNHDA and CDR2 SQIVND (reference sequence). Trimming removed 5 bases from V and 0 bases from J, with 11 bases in between. The CDR3 DNA is TGTGCCAGTAGTGCGGGGGCGAACTCCTACGAGCAGTACTTC. Translated: CASSAGANSYEQYF.

V gene TRBV20-1 combines with J gene TRBJ2-3; perhaps TRBD2 as D (5 bases). In germline, CDR1 is DFQATT, CDR2 SNEGSKA (reference sequence). The CDR3 has 12 amino acids. With 8 bases removed from V and 1 base from J, the gap between germline ends came to 10 bases. The CDR3 reads CSLRTGTDTQYF. The CDR3 nucleotides read TGCAGTCTCAGGACTGGCACAGATACGCAGTATTTT.